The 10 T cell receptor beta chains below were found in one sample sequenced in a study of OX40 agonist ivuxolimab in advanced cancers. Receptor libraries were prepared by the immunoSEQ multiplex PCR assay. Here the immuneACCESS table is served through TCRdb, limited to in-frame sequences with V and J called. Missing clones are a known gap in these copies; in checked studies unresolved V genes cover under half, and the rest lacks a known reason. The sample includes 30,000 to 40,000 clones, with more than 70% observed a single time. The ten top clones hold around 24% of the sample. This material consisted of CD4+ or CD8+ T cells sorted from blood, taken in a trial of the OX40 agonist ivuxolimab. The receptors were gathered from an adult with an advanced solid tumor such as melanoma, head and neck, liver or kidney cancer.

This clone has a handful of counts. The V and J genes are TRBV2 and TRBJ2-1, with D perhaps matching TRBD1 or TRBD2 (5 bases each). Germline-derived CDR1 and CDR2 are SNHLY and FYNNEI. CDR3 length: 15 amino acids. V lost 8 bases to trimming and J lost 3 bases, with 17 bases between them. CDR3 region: CASGWGIGIYNEQFF. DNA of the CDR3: TGTGCCAGCGGCTGGGGGATAGGCATCTACAATGAGCAGTTCTTC. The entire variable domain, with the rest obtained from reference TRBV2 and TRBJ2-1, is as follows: EPEVTQTPSHQVTQMGQEVILRCVPISNHLYFYWYRQILGQKVEFLVSFYNNEISEKSEIFDDQFSVERPDGSNFTLKIRSTKLEDSAMYFCASGWGIGIYNEQFFGPGTRLTVL.

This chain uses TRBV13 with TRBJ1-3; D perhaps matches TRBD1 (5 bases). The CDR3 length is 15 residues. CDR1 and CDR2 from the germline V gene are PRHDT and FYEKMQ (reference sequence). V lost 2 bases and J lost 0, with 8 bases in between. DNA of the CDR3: TGTGCCAGCAGCTTAAGGGACGACTCTGGAAACACCATATATTTT. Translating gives CASSLRDDSGNTIYF.

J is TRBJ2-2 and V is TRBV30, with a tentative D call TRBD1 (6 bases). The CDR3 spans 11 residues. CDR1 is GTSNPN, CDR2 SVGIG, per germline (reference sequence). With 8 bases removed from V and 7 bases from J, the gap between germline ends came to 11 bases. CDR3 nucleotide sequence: TGTGCCGGGGGCTGGGGCGGGGAGCTGTTTTTT. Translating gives CAGGWGGELFF.

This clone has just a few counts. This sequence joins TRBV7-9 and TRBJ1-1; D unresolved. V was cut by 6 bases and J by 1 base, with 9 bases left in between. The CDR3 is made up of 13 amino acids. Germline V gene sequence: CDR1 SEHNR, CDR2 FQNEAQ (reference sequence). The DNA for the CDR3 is TGTGCCAGCAGTGGGGTTAGGAACACTGAAGCTTTCTTT. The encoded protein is CASSGVRNTEAFF.

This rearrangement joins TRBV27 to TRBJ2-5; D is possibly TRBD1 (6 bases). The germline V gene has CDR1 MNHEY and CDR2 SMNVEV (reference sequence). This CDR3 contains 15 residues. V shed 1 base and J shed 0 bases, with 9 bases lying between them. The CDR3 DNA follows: TGTGCCAGCAGTTTATGGGGGACAAACCAAGAGACCCAGTACTTC. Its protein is CASSLWGTNQETQYF.

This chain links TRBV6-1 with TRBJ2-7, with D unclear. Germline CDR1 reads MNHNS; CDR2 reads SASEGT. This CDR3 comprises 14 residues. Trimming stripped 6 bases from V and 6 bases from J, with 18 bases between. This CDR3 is CASREFIAPLEQYF. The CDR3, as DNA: TGTGCCAGCAGGGAGTTTATAGCCCCTCTCGAGCAGTACTTC.

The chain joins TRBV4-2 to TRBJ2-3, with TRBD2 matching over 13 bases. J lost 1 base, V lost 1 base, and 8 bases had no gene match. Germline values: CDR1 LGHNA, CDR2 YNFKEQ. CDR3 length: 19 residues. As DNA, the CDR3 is TGTGCCAGCAGCCAAGGGGTAGGACTAGCGGGAGTGGGCACAGATACGCAGTATTTT. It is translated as CASSQGVGLAGVGTDTQYF.

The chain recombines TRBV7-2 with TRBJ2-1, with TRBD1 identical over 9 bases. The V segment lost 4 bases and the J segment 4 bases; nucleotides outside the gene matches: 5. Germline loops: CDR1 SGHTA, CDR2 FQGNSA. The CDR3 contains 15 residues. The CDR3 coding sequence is TGTGCCAGCAGCTGGGGACAGGGCGGTTACAATGAGCAGTTCTTC. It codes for CASSWGQGGYNEQFF.

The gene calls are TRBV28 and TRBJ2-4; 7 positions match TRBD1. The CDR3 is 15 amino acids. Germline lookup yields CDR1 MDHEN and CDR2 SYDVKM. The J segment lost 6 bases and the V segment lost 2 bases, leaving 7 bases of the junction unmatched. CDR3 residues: CASSLQTGSGNIQYF. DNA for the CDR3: TGTGCCAGCAGTTTACAGACAGGGAGCGGAAACATTCAGTACTTC.

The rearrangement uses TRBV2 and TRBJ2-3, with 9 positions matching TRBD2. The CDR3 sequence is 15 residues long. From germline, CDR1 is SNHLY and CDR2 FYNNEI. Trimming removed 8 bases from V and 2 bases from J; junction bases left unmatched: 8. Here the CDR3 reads CASEGAGGSTDTQYF. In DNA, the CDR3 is TGTGCCAGCGAGGGAGCGGGGGGATCCACAGATACGCAGTATTTT.